Reported below is one T cell receptor (beta chain). Its cognate antigen is unknown. The sample comes from a study of CXCR3-negative and CXCR3-positive naive CD8 T cells. As for the study in general: Cumulative TRB read yield was approximately 135 million, averaging about 1.5 +/- 0.3 million per library. Study-level findings and limits: More hydrophobic TRB CDR3s occurred in CXCR3-positive than in CXCR3-negative naive cells. From TRB CDR3 properties, TCR strength was inferred; surface CD5 did not differ between naive subsets.

This CDR3 is built from 13 residues. CDR1 is DFQATT and CDR2 is SNEGSKA in the germline V gene (reference sequence). Carrying UMI labels, the TRB cDNA libraries were prepared through 5' RACE. TCRdb reprocessed the 5' RACE reads and stores each CDR3 protein as one record, lacking DNA. The table for this sample gives about 120,000 distinct CDR3 sequences. V is TRBV20-1 and J is TRBJ1-1. This TCR was sampled from a human donor in good health. Some clones in this sample may be carry-over from other donors' samples. Sample: naive CXCR3+ CD8+ T cells from blood. Sample subset: CD45RO-CCR7+CD27+CD95- naive CD8+ T cells expressing CXCR3 (TNR3+). This chain's CDR3 is CSARQVMNTEAFF.